Presented here are 30 T cell receptor beta chains from one specimen sequenced in a study of T cell repertoires in cytomegalovirus infection. The antigens for these receptors are not known. Via MiXCR, TCRdb re-called the reads, giving one row per CDR3 protein. The table includes some 800,000 distinct CDR3 sequences, under 35% detected once. The starting material was cultured CD8+ T cells from PBMCs, obtained from culture after CMV antigen stimulation. These receptors were obtained from a human donor in good health (CMV status not recorded). Some clones in this sample may be carry-over from other donors' samples.

This chain links TRBV29-1 with TRBJ1-1; perhaps TRBD1 as D (5 bases). Germline V gene lookup returns CDR1 SQVTM and CDR2 ANQGSEA. The CDR3 sequence is 12 residues long. Trimming took off 3 bases at V and 3 bases at J, with 8 bases between the two ends. The CDR3 sequence is CSVDGAHTEAFF. DNA for the CDR3: TGCAGCGTTGACGGGGCTCACACTGAAGCTTTCTTT.

The rearrangement joins TRBV12-3 or TRBV12-4 to TRBJ1-1, with D uncertain. CDR3 size: 10 residues. V lost 3 bases and J lost 11, with 7 bases in between. In DNA, the CDR3 is TGTGCCAGCAGTTTTCCCGGGGCTTTCTTT. As protein: CASSFPGAFF.

This clonotype was seen many times. The genes are TRBV4-3 and TRBJ1-6, with no clear D. The germline V gene has CDR1 LGHNA and CDR2 YSLEER. With 0 bases removed from V and 0 bases from J, the gap between germline ends came to 12 bases. This CDR3 comprises 18 residues. The CDR3 is CASSQDREDLSYNSPLHF. CDR3 nucleotides: TGCGCCAGCAGCCAAGATCGCGAGGACCTCTCCTATAATTCACCCCTCCACTTT.

The CDR3 DNA is TGTGCCAGCAGTAAAGGACCACGGCGTACGCAGTATTTT. Translated, it gives CASSKGPRRTQYF. The chain is built from TRBV27 and TRBJ2-3; D remains ambiguous. There are 13 residues in the CDR3. The germline V gene has CDR1 MNHEY and CDR2 SMNVEV (reference sequence). V was shortened by 5 bases and J by 8 bases, with 14 bases between the two germline ends.

V and J are TRBV6-2 or TRBV6-3 and TRBJ2-1; weak D call: TRBD2 (6 bases). The germline CDR1 and CDR2 sequences are MNHEY and SVGEGT. This CDR3 contains 14 residues. V lost 2 bases, J lost 6 bases, and 11 bases lay in between. The CDR3 bases are TGTGCCAGCAGTTACACACCGGGACTCAATGAGCAGTTCTTC. This codes for CASSYTPGLNEQFF.

This clonotype appeared many times. The V and J genes are TRBV6-1 and TRBJ1-5, with unresolved D. The CDR3 has 14 amino acids. Per the germline V gene, CDR1 is MNHNS and CDR2 is SASEGT. The germline V and J ends were trimmed by 5 bases and 5 bases, with 13 bases remaining between them. CDR3 amino acids: CASSLTEGDQPQHF. DNA for the CDR3: TGTGCCAGCAGTCTGACGGAGGGTGATCAGCCCCAGCATTTT.

The J gene is TRBJ2-2, the V gene TRBV5-4; 7 bases align to TRBD1. CDR1 SGHNT and CDR2 YYREEE come from the germline V gene (reference sequence). With 7 bases clipped from V and 0 bases from J, the junction kept 6 bases outside the gene matches. The CDR3 sequence is 15 residues long. The CDR3 nucleotides are TGTGCCAGCGTTCCCGGGACAGCGAACACCGGGGAGCTGTTTTTT. Encoded protein: CASVPGTANTGELFF. The full variable domain, with the rest looked up from reference TRBV5-4 and TRBJ2-2, is ETGVTQSPTHLIKTRGQQVTLRCSSQSGHNTVSWYQQALGQGPQFIFQYYREEENGRGNFPPRFSGLQFPNYSSELNVNALELDDSALYLCASVPGTANTGELFFGEGSRLTVL.

The rearrangement links TRBV9 to TRBJ2-1, with 8 bases aligning to TRBD2. Germline values: CDR1 SGDLS, CDR2 YYNGEE. The V and J ends lost 0 bases and 3 bases, in that order; junction bases with no gene match: 2. This CDR3 has 15 residues. The CDR3 protein is CASSVVAGFYNEQFF. Here the CDR3 DNA reads TGTGCCAGCAGCGTAGTAGCGGGGTTCTACAATGAGCAGTTCTTC.

Only a few counts were recorded for this clonotype. The CDR3 spells CASREFGTGAINSPLHF. The CDR3 nucleotides are TGTGCCAGCAGGGAGTTTGGAACAGGGGCGATAAATTCACCCCTCCACTTT. The gene calls are TRBV2 and TRBJ1-6; TRBD1 aligns across 7 bases. The V segment lost 6 bases and the J segment 7 bases; nucleotides outside the gene matches: 15. This CDR3 has 17 amino acids. Germline CDR1 and CDR2: SNHLY and FYNNEI.

This clonotype was counted at least ten times. The chain uses TRBV7-2 and TRBJ2-2; D remains unclear. In germline, CDR1 is SGHTA, CDR2 FQGNSA. The CDR3 sequence is 13 residues long. The ends were cut back, 4 bases at V and 6 bases at J, with 9 bases in the middle. The CDR3 sequence is CASSSSDAGELFF. In DNA form, the CDR3 reads TGTGCCAGCAGCTCATCGGACGCCGGGGAGCTGTTTTTT.

This clonotype was found many times. V gene TRBV12-5 combines with J gene TRBJ2-6; D is unclear. Germline loops: CDR1 LGHNT, CDR2 FRNRAP. V lost 2 bases, J lost 0 bases, and 20 bases lay in between. The CDR3 extends over 20 amino acids. DNA of the CDR3: TGTGCTAGTGGTTTGACCTCCCACAGCAAAGGTTTCTCTGGGGCCAACGTCCTGACTTTC. Amino acid sequence: CASGLTSHSKGFSGANVLTF.

This chain uses TRBV7-9 with TRBJ2-2; D is undetermined. The CDR3 runs 12 residues. The V end lost 9 bases, the J end lost 3 bases, and 8 bases lay between the germline ends. Germline CDR1 is SEHNR and CDR2 is FQNEAQ (reference sequence). DNA for the CDR3: TGTGCCAGACATGCACACACCGGGGAGCTGTTTTTT. This encodes CARHAHTGELFF.

This clonotype was seen a handful of times. The chain uses TRBV6-4 and TRBJ2-5; TRBD1 matches at 9 bases. The V and J ends lost 6 bases and 5 bases, in that order; junction bases with no gene match: 4. Germline values: CDR1 MRHNA, CDR2 SNTAGT. This CDR3 contains 13 residues. CDR3 DNA sequence: TGTGCCAGCAGAGGGACAGGGATCGAGACCCAGTACTTC. Translation: CASRGTGIETQYF.

This chain links TRBV19 with TRBJ1-4; tentative D call: TRBD1 (6 bases). Trimming removed 3 bases from V and 8 bases from J, with 16 bases in between. Germline CDR1 and CDR2: LNHDA and SQIVND (reference sequence). This CDR3 region has 15 residues. The CDR3 loop reads CASSMEAAGVEKLFF. The CDR3 region has the DNA TGTGCCAGTAGTATGGAGGCCGCAGGGGTGGAAAAACTGTTTTTT. Full variable domain (rest looked up from reference TRBV19 and TRBJ1-4): DGGITQSPKYLFRKEGQNVTLSCEQNLNHDAMYWYRQDPGQGLRLIYYSQIVNDFQKGDIAEGYSVSREKKESFPLTVTSAQKNPTAFYLCASSMEAAGVEKLFFGSGTQLSVL.

This sequence joins TRBV9 and TRBJ2-5; TRBD2 matches at 8 bases. With V trimmed by 3 bases and J by 4 bases, 2 bases remained unmatched. Germline lookup yields CDR1 SGDLS and CDR2 YYNGEE. The CDR3 length is 13 residues. CDR3 amino acids: CASSAGGGETQYF. DNA of the CDR3: TGTGCCAGCAGCGCCGGGGGGGGAGAGACCCAGTACTTC.

CDR3 nucleotide sequence: TGTGCCAGCAGTTTTGCCCCGACAGGGTCTCTCCACTTT. Translation: CASSFAPTGSLHF. The chain links TRBV28 to TRBJ1-6, with 7 bases lining up with TRBD1. This CDR3 comprises 13 residues. Per germline, CDR1 MDHEN and CDR2 SYDVKM. V lost 3 bases to trimming and J lost 16 bases; unmatched junction nucleotides: 9.

A word on this clonotype: A much larger clone lies a single base off, so this may be a read error. The CDR3 region is CVSSLSGQGPYEQYF. The CDR3 DNA follows: TGTGTCAGCAGCCTCTCAGGACAGGGTCCTTACGAGCAGTACTTC. The J gene is TRBJ2-7, the V gene TRBV7-6; TRBD1 agrees at 8 bases. From germline, CDR1 is SGHVS and CDR2 FNYEAQ. This CDR3 has 15 amino acids.

This clonotype has only a few counts. The chain has TRBV25-1 and TRBJ2-5; maybe TRBD2 (6 bases). This CDR3 has 13 amino acids. Germline V gives CDR1 MGHDK, CDR2 SYGVNS. V dropped 11 bases and J dropped 5 bases, with 18 bases sitting between them. The CDR3 DNA sequence: TGTGCCGCGCGACGGTTAGCGGAGGAGACCCAGTACTTC. Its translation is CAARRLAEETQYF.

This clonotype was seen ten or more times. This chain links TRBV25-1 with TRBJ2-5; possible D gene TRBD2, 6 bases. The CDR3 sequence is 14 residues long. V was cut by 5 bases and J by 2 bases, with 12 bases left in between. CDR1 MGHDK and CDR2 SYGVNS come from the germline V gene. The DNA for the CDR3 is TGTGCCAGCAGTTTGGCGGGGTTTCAAGAGACCCAGTACTTC. This gives the protein CASSLAGFQETQYF.

A remark on this clonotype: Given a much more abundant clone one base away, this may be a read error. The chain couples TRBV7-2 to TRBJ2-5; no clear D gene. V lost 5 bases, J lost 5 bases, and 21 bases lay in between. CDR3 length: 16 amino acids. Germline CDR1 and CDR2: SGHTA and FQGNSA. The CDR3 nucleotides are TGTGCCAGCAGCATCACACGGCAGGCCCTCGCCGAGACCCAGTACTTC. Its protein is CASSITRQALAETQYF.

This clonotype was recorded a few times. The chain has TRBV7-2 and TRBJ2-7; 8 bases map to TRBD2. V gave up 2 bases and J gave up 3 bases; unmatched junction bases: 9. The germline CDR1 and CDR2 sequences are SGHTA and FQGNSA. The CDR3 is 16 amino acids. Written as DNA, the CDR3 is TGTGCCAGCAGCTTAACTCTGGCTAGCGGGTGCTACGAGCAGTACTTC. Translating it yields CASSLTLASGCYEQYF.

The chain links TRBV9 to TRBJ1-4; D possibly corresponds to TRBD1 (6 bases). V was clipped by 0 bases and J by 1 base, with 10 bases between them. The CDR3 has 16 residues. Germline lookup yields CDR1 SGDLS and CDR2 YYNGEE. This CDR3 is CASSVAGGGTNEKLFF. For the CDR3, the DNA is TGTGCCAGCAGCGTAGCTGGGGGCGGAACTAATGAAAAACTGTTTTTT.

This clonotype was observed a few times. The V gene is TRBV7-6, the J gene TRBJ2-5; D not resolved. The germline V gene encodes CDR1 SGHVS and CDR2 FNYEAQ. The CDR3 sequence is 15 residues long. With 1 base removed from V and 1 base from J, the gap between germline ends came to 10 bases. CDR3 coding DNA: TGTGCCAGCAGCTTAGAGTGGCTCCTCCAAGAGACCCAGTACTTC. Translated, it gives CASSLEWLLQETQYF.

The chain combines TRBV5-5 with TRBJ2-7; 8 bases are shared with TRBD2. V was clipped by 5 bases and J by 1 base; unmatched bases: 8. The CDR3 contains 15 residues. Germline V gene lookup returns CDR1 SGHKS and CDR2 YYEKEE (reference sequence). The CDR3 DNA follows: TGTGCCAGCAGGGCTGAGGCGGGGGGATCCTACGAGCAGTACGTC. Encoded protein: CASRAEAGGSYEQYV.

The rearrangement uses TRBV5-4 and TRBJ2-1, with 7 bases that match TRBD2. The V gene end was trimmed by 5 bases and the J gene end by 8 bases; junction bases not matched to a gene: 10. The CDR3 has 14 amino acids. Germline V lookup: CDR1 SGHNT, CDR2 YYREEE (reference sequence). The CDR3 loop is CASSSRGVGYEQFF. The CDR3 DNA follows: TGTGCCAGCAGTTCACGGGGGGTCGGGTATGAGCAGTTCTTC.

This clonotype was observed a few times. V and J are TRBV6-1 and TRBJ1-6, with D hard to call. This CDR3 comprises 16 residues. Germline-derived CDR1 and CDR2 are MNHNS and SASEGT. The V end was cut by 1 base, the J end by 5 bases, with 12 bases between. In DNA form, the CDR3 reads TGTGCCAGCAGTGAAGTCGGTTGGGGTAATAATTCACCCCTCCACTTT. It translates to CASSEVGWGNNSPLHF.

In its sample, this clonotype was seen many times. For the CDR3, the DNA is TGTGCCAGCAGCCCGACAGAGCGCTCTGGAAACACCATATATTTT. Amino acid sequence: CASSPTERSGNTIYF. This chain joins TRBV7-2 and TRBJ1-3; D possibly corresponds to TRBD1 (5 bases). The CDR3 length is 15 residues. Trimming took off 5 bases at V and 0 bases at J, with 11 bases between the two ends. In germline, CDR1 is SGHTA, CDR2 FQGNSA.

There are a few counts of this clonotype. The V gene is TRBV24-1, the J gene TRBJ2-2; the D is unclear. The CDR3 totals 11 residues. Trimming stripped 4 bases from V and 6 bases from J, with 2 bases between. Germline V gene data show CDR1 as KGHDR and CDR2 as SFDVKD. This CDR3 reads CATSDSGELFF. The DNA of the CDR3 is TGTGCCACCAGTGACTCCGGGGAGCTGTTTTTT.

The chain is built from TRBV4-1 and TRBJ1-1, with no clear D. CDR3 size: 15 residues. Germline CDR1 reads MGHRA; CDR2 reads YSYEKL. V was pared by 3 bases and J by 1 base, with 12 bases between. The CDR3 nucleotides are TGCGCCAGCAGCCATGATTTTGGAGGGAACACTGAAGCTTTCTTT. Its protein product is CASSHDFGGNTEAFF.

A few counts support this clonotype. CDR3 protein: CASSPSALAKNIQYF. The CDR3, as DNA: TGTGCCAGCAGTCCCTCCGCCCTAGCCAAAAACATTCAGTACTTC. V and J are TRBV6-5 and TRBJ2-4; D is unclear. The V end was cut by 5 bases, the J end by 0 bases, with 11 bases between. CDR1 is MNHEY, CDR2 SVGAGI, per germline. The CDR3 extends over 15 amino acids.